These T cell receptor beta chains were read from a single sample in a study of blood T cell repertoires in COVID-19. This table comes from immunoSEQ multiplex PCR, and its TCRdb copy is limited to in-frame clones, with some not included. The sample has approximately 200,000 clones, 75% to 90% seen once. Sequencing used peripheral blood. The origin of the receptors is a human donor in a cohort sampled during active COVID-19. Both conserved end residues are part of each CDR3. Each record gives: D gene, clone size, J gene, V gene, CDR3 DNA, CDR3 protein. The D gene is left open where the match is weak. A row's size may be missing; if present it is once, few, many or a size class.

D: TRBD1; size: .; J: TRBJ2-5; V: TRBV11-3; DNA: TGTGCCAGCAGCTCCGGACAGGGTGAAGAGACCCAGTACTTC; CDR3: CASSSGQGEETQYF
D: TRBD1; size: few; J: TRBJ1-1; V: TRBV6-6; DNA: TGTGCCAGCAGCCCCCGACAGGGGGGCTGGGAAGCTTTCTTT; CDR3: CASSPRQGGWEAFF
D: .; size: .; J: TRBJ1-1; V: TRBV6-5; DNA: TGTGCCAGCAGTTATAGGGGACTTACGAACACTGAAGCTTTCTTT; CDR3: CASSYRGLTNTEAFF
D: .; size: .; J: TRBJ1-1; V: TRBV28; DNA: TGTGCCAGCATGGGCCCTACCACTGAAGCTTTCTTT; CDR3: CASMGPTTEAFF
D: .; size: few; J: TRBJ1-2; V: TRBV12-3/TRBV12-4; DNA: TGTGCCAGCAGCATGCAGGGGCGCTACACCTTC; CDR3: CASSMQGRYTF
D: TRBD1; size: .; J: TRBJ1-5; V: TRBV3-1/TRBV3-2; DNA: TGTGCCAGCAGCCGTGGGACAGATTACGTTCAGCCCCAGCATTTT; CDR3: CASSRGTDYVQPQHF
D: TRBD1; size: .; J: TRBJ2-7; V: TRBV30; DNA: TGTGCCTGGAGTCGACAGGGAAAGCTCTACGAGCAGTACTTC; CDR3: CAWSRQGKLYEQYF
D: TRBD1; size: .; J: TRBJ1-2; V: TRBV7-2; DNA: TGTGCCAGCAGCGGGGGGGACAGGGGAAGGTATGGCTACACCTTC; CDR3: CASSGGDRGRYGYTF
D: .; size: many; J: TRBJ2-7; V: TRBV6-5; DNA: TGTGCCAGCTGCCCGACGGGTCAGAATTCTTACGAGCAGTACTTC; CDR3: CASCPTGQNSYEQYF
D: .; size: .; J: TRBJ1-2; V: TRBV5-1; DNA: TGCGCCAGCACCCCGGGACACACTACTAACTATGGCTACACCTTC; CDR3: CASTPGHTTNYGYTF
D: .; size: .; J: TRBJ1-5; V: TRBV9; DNA: TGTGCCAGCAGCGTAGGGCGGAGCAATCAGCCCCAGCATTTT; CDR3: CASSVGRSNQPQHF
D: TRBD2; size: few; J: TRBJ2-3; V: TRBV4-2; DNA: TGTGCCAGCTCTAGCGGCCCCACAGATACGCAGTATTTT; CDR3: CASSSGPTDTQYF
D: TRBD1; size: once; J: TRBJ2-3; V: TRBV18; DNA: TGTGCCAGCTCACTAACAGGGGGCGTAGATACGCAGTATTTT; CDR3: CASSLTGGVDTQYF
D: .; size: .; J: TRBJ2-7; V: TRBV12-3/TRBV12-4; DNA: TGTGCCAGCAGTACACAGGGGGGGCTTCAGCAGTACTTC; CDR3: CASSTQGGLQQYF
D: TRBD2; size: .; J: TRBJ2-1; V: TRBV9; DNA: TGTGCCAGCAGCGTAAAATCTAGCGGGTACAATGAGCAGTTCTTC; CDR3: CASSVKSSGYNEQFF
D: .; size: .; J: TRBJ1-2; V: TRBV5-4; DNA: TGTGCCAGCAGCTGGGGACGGGGGGAAACCTTC; CDR3: CASSWGRGETF
D: .; size: .; J: TRBJ1-2; V: TRBV6-2/TRBV6-3; DNA: TGTGCCAGCAGTACCCGGGAGACTCTAGGGTACACCTTC; CDR3: CASSTRETLGYTF
D: TRBD2; size: .; J: TRBJ2-2; V: TRBV2; DNA: TGTGCCAGCAGTGGGACTAGCGGTACCGGGGAGCTGTTTTTT; CDR3: CASSGTSGTGELFF
D: .; size: .; J: TRBJ2-6; V: TRBV5-4; DNA: TGTGCCAGCAGCTTTGAAGGGAGCTCTGGGGCCAACGTCCTGACTTTC; CDR3: CASSFEGSSGANVLTF
D: TRBD1; size: .; J: TRBJ1-1; V: TRBV6-1; DNA: TGTGCCAGCAGTGAGCAGACAGGGATGAACACTGAAGCTTTCTTT; CDR3: CASSEQTGMNTEAFF
D: TRBD1; size: .; J: TRBJ1-1; V: TRBV28; DNA: TGTGCCAGCAGTTTATCGACAGGGGGTAGGACTGAAGCTTTCTTT; CDR3: CASSLSTGGRTEAFF
D: .; size: .; J: TRBJ1-5; V: TRBV4-2; DNA: TGTGCCAGCAGCCAAGAACATACAGGTTTTGGTCAGCCCCAGCATTTT; CDR3: CASSQEHTGFGQPQHF
D: .; size: .; J: TRBJ1-1; V: TRBV7-2; DNA: TGTGCCAGCAGCCTCCAGGGTTGGAACACTGAAGCTTTCTTT; CDR3: CASSLQGWNTEAFF
D: TRBD2; size: .; J: TRBJ2-3; V: TRBV5-1; DNA: TGCGCCAGCAGCTTGATGACTAGCGGGAGCACAGATACGCAGTATTTT; CDR3: CASSLMTSGSTDTQYF
D: TRBD1; size: .; J: TRBJ1-4; V: TRBV6-5; DNA: TGTGCCAGCAGGCGGACAGGGTATAATGAAAAACTGTTTTTT; CDR3: CASRRTGYNEKLFF
D: TRBD1; size: .; J: TRBJ1-5; V: TRBV29-1; DNA: TGCAGCGTTCGGGACAGGGGGTTCAATCAGCCCCAGCATTTT; CDR3: CSVRDRGFNQPQHF